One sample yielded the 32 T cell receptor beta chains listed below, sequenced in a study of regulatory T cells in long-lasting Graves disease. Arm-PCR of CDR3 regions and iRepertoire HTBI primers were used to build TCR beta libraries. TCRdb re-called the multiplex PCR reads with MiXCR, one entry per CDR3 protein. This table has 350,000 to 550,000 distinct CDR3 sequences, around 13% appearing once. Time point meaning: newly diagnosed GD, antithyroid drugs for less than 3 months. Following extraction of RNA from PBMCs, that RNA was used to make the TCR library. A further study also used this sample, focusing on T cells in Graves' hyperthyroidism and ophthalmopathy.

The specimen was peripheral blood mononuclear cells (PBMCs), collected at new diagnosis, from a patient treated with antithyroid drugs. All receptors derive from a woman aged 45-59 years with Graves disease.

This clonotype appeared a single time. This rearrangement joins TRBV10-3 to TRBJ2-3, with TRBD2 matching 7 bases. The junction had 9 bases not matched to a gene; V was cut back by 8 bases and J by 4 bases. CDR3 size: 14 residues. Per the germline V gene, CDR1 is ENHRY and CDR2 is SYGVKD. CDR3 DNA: TGTGCCATCTCATCCAGCGGGAAGCCAGATACGCAGTATTTT. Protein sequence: CAISSSGKPDTQYF.

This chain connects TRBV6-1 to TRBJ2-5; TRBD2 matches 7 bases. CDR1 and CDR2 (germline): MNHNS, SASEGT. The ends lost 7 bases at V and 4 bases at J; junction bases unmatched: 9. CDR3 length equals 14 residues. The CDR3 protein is CASTYGAGVETQYF. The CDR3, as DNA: TGTGCCAGCACCTATGGGGCGGGAGTAGAGACCCAGTACTTC.

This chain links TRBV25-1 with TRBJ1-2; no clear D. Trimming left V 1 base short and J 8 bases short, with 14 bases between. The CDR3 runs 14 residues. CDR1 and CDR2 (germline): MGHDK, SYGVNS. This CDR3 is CASSEWGREEGYTF. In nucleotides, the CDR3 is TGTGCCAGCAGTGAATGGGGTCGGGAGGAGGGCTACACCTTC.

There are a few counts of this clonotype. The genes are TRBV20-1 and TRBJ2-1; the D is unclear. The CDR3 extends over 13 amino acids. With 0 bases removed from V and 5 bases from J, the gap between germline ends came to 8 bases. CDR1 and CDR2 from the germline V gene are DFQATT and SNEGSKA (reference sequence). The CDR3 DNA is TGCAGTGCTAGAGATCGCCCACACAATGAGCAGTTCTTC. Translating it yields CSARDRPHNEQFF.

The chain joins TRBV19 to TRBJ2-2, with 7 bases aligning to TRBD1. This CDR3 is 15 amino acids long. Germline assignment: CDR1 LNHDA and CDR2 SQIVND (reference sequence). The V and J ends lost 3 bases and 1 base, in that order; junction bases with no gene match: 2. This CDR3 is CASSIGTVNTGELFF. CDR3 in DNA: TGTGCCAGTAGTATCGGGACAGTGAACACCGGGGAGCTGTTTTTT.

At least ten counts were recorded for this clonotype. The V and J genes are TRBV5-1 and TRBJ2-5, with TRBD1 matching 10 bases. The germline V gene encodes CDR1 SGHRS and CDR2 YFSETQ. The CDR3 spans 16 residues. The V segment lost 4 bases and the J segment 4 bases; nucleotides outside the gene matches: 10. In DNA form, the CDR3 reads TGCGCCAGCAGCCCGCCGGGACAGGGGATCGGAGAGACCCAGTACTTC. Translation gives CASSPPGQGIGETQYF.

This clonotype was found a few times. DNA for the CDR3: TGTGCCAGCTCACCTCAAGGGGTAGCGGGAGTCTACTCCTACGAGCAGTACTTC. As protein: CASSPQGVAGVYSYEQYF. The chain uses TRBV18 and TRBJ2-7; TRBD2 aligns across 9 bases. CDR3 length: 18 residues. V shed 3 bases, J shed 0 bases, and the junction held 12 bases outside the gene matches. Germline V gene lookup returns CDR1 KGHSH and CDR2 LQKENI.

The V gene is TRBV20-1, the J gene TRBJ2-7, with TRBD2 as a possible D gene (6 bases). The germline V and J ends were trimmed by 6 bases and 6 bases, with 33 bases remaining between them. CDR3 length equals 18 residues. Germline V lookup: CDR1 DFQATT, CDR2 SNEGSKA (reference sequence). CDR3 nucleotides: TGCAGTGCCGAAGGAGAGGGCGGGCCAAGAGGAGGGAGGCTCGAGCAGTACTTC. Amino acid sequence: CSAEGEGGPRGGRLEQYF.

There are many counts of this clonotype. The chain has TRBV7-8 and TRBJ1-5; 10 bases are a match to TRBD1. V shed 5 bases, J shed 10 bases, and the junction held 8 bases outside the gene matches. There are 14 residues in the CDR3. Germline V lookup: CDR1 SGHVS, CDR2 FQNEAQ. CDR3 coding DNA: TGTGCCAGCAGCCCGATGGGACAGGGGATACCCCAGCATTTT. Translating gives CASSPMGQGIPQHF. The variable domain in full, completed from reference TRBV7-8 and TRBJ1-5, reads GAGVSQSPRYKVAKRGQDVALRCDPISGHVSLFWYQQALGQGPEFLTYFQNEAQLDKSGLPSDRFFAERPEGSVSTLKIQRTQQEDSAVYLCASSPMGQGIPQHFGDGTRLSIL.

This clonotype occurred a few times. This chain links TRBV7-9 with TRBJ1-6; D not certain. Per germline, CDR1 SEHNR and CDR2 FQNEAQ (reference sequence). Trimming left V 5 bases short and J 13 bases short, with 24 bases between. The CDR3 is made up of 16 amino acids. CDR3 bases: TGTGCCAGCAGCCCACCCGTCGTTGGAAGCAAGAGCCCCCTCCACTTT. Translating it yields CASSPPVVGSKSPLHF. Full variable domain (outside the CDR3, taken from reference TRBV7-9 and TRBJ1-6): DTGVSQNPRHKITKRGQNVTFRCDPISEHNRLYWYRQTLGQGPEFLTYFQNEAQLEKSRLLSDRFSAERPKGSFSTLEIQRTEQGDSAMYLCASSPPVVGSKSPLHFGNGTRLTVT.

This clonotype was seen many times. The DNA for the CDR3 is TGTGCCAGCCTAGGGACAGGGGCCGAGCAGTACTTC. Translating it yields CASLGTGAEQYF. The chain couples TRBV6-1 to TRBJ2-7; 10 bases align to TRBD1. Germline-derived CDR1 and CDR2 are MNHNS and SASEGT. V trimming: 8 bases; J trimming: 6 bases; junction bases outside the gene matches: 4. CDR3 length equals 12 residues.

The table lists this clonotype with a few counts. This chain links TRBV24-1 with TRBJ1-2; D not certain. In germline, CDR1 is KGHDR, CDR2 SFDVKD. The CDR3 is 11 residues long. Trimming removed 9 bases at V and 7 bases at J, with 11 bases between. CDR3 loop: CATGGRFGYTF. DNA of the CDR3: TGTGCCACCGGTGGGCGATTTGGCTACACCTTC.

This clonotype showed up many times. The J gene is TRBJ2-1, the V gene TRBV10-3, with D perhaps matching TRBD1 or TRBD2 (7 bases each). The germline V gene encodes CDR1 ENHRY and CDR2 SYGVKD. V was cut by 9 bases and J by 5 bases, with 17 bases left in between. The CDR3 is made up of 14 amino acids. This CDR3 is CAITAGDRDNEQFF. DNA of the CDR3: TGTGCCATAACGGCGGGGGACAGAGACAATGAGCAGTTCTTC.

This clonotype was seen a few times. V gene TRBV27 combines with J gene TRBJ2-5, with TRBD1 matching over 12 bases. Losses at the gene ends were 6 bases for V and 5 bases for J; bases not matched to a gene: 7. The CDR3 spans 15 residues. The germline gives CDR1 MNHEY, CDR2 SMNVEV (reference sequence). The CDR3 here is CASSRGTGGRETQYF. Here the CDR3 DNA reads TGTGCCAGCAGCCGAGGGACAGGGGGCCGGGAGACCCAGTACTTC.

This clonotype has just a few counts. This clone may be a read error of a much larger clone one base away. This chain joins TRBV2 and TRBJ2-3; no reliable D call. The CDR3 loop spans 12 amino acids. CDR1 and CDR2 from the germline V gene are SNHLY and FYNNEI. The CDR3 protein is CAGSLEADTQYF. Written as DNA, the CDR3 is TGTGCCGGCAGTCTAGAGGCAGATACGCAGTATTTT. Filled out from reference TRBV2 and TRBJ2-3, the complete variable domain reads EPEVTQTPSHQVTQMGQEVILRCVPISNHLYFYWYRQILGQKVEFLVSFYNNEISEKSEIFDDQFSVERPDGSNFTLKIRSTKLEDSAMYFCAGSLEADTQYFGPGTRLTVL.

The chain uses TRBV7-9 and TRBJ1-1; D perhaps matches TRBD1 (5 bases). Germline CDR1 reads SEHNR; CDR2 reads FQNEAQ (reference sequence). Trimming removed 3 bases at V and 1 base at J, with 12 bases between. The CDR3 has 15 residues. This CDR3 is CASSFGSTGNTEAFF. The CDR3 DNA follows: TGTGCCAGCAGCTTTGGATCTACAGGGAACACTGAAGCTTTCTTT.

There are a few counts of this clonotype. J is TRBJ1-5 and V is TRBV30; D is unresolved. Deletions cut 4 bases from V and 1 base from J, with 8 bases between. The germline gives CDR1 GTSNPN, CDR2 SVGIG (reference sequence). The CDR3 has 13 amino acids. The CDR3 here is CAWTEASNQPQHF. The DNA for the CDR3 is TGTGCCTGGACAGAAGCCAGCAATCAGCCCCAGCATTTT.

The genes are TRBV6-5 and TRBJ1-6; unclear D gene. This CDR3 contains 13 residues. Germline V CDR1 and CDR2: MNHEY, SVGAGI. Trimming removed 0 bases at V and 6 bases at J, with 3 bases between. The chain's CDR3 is CASSYSPNSPLHF. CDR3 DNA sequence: TGTGCCAGCAGTTACTCACCTAATTCACCCCTCCACTTT.

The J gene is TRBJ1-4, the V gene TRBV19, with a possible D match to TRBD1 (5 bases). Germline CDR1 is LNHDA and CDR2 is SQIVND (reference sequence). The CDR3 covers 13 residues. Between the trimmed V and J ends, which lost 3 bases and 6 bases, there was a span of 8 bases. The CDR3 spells CASSIQGDEKLFF. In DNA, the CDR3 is TGTGCCAGTAGTATCCAGGGCGATGAAAAACTGTTTTTT.

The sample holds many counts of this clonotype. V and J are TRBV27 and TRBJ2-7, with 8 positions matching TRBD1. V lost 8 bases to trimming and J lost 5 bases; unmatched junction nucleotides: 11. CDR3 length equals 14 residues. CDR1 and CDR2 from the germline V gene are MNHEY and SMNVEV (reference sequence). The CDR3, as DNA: TGTGCCAGCGGTCCAACGACAGGGGCGGACGAGCAGTACTTC. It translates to CASGPTTGADEQYF.

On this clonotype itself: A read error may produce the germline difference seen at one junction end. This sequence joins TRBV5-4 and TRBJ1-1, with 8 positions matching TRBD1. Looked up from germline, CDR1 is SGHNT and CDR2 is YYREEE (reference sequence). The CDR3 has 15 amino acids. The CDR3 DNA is TGTGCCAACAGCTTGGAAGCACAGGGGGGGACTGAAGCTTTCTTT. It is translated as CANSLEAQGGTEAFF.

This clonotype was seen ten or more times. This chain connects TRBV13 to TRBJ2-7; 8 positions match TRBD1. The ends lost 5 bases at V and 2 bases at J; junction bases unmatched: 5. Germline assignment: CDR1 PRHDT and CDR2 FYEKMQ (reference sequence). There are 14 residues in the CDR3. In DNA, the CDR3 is TGTGCCAGCAGCACCACGGACAGGGCCTACGAGCAGTACTTC. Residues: CASSTTDRAYEQYF. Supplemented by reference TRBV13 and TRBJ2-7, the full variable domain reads AAGVIQSPRHLIKEKRETATLKCYPIPRHDTVYWYQQGPGQDPQFLISFYEKMQSDKGSIPDRFSAQQFSDYHSELNMSSLELGDSALYFCASSTTDRAYEQYFGPGTRLTVT.

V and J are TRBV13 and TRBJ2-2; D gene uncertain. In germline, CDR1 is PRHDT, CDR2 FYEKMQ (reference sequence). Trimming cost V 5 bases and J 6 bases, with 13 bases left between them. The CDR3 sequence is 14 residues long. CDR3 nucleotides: TGTGCCAGCAGCCCAGTGGGCCGCCCCGGGGAGCTGTTTTTT. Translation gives CASSPVGRPGELFF.

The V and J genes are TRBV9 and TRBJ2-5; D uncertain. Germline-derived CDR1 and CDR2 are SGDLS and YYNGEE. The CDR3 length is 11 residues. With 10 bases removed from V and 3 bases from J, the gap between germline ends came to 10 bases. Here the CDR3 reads CAARQEETQYF. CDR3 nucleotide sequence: TGTGCCGCTCGACAAGAAGAGACCCAGTACTTC.

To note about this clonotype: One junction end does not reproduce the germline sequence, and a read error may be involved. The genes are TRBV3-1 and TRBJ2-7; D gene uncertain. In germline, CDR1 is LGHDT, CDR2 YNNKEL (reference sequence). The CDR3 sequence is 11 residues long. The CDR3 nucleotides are TGTGCCGGCAGCCTCGACTACGAGCAGTACTTC. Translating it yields CAGSLDYEQYF.

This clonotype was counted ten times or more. Here the CDR3 reads CASSLTSGRGVTGELFF. In DNA form, the CDR3 reads TGTGCCAGCAGTCTGACTAGCGGGAGAGGGGTCACCGGGGAGCTGTTTTTT. V gene TRBV28 combines with J gene TRBJ2-2; 12 positions match TRBD2. Germline loops: CDR1 MDHEN, CDR2 SYDVKM. The CDR3 has 17 residues. Trimming took 5 bases from V and 4 from J; bases not matched to a gene: 8.

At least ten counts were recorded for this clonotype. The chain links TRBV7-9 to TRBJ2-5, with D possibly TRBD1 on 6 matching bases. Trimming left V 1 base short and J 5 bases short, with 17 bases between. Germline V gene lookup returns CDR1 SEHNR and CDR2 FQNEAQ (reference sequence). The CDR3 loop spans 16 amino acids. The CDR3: CASSLVFVAGEETQYF. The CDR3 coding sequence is TGTGCCAGCAGCTTAGTGTTTGTGGCAGGGGAGGAGACCCAGTACTTC.

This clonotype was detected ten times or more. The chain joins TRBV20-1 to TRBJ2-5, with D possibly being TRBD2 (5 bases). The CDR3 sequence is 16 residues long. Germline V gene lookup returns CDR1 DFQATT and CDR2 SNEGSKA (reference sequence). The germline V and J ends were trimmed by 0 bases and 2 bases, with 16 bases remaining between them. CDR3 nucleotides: TGCAGTGCTAGAGATGTTCAGGCAGGACTTCAAGAGACCCAGTACTTC. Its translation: CSARDVQAGLQETQYF.

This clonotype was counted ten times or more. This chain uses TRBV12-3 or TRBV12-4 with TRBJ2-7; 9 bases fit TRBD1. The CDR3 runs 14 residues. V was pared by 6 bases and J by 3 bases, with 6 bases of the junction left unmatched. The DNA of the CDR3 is TGTGCCAGCAGGCCCGGGACAGGGATCTACGAGCAGTACTTC. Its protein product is CASRPGTGIYEQYF.

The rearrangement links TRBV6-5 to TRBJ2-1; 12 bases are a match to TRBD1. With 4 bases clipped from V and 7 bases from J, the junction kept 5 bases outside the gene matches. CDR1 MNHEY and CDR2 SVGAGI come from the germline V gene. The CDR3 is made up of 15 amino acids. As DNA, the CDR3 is TGTGCCAGCAGTTTAGGGACAGGGGGCTTGAATGAGCAGTTCTTC. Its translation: CASSLGTGGLNEQFF.

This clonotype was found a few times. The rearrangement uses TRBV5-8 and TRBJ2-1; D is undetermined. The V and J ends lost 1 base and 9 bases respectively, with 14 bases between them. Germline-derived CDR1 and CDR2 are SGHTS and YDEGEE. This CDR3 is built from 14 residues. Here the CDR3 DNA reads TGTGCCAGCAGCTTGTTTCCACCAGGCGGTGAGCAGTTCTTC. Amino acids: CASSLFPPGGEQFF. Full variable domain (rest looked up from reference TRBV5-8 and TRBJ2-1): EAGVTQSPTHLIKTRGQQATLRCSPISGHTSVYWYQQALGLGLQFLLWYDEGEERNRGNFPPRFSGRQFPNYSSELNVNALELEDSALYLCASSLFPPGGEQFFGPGTRLTVL.

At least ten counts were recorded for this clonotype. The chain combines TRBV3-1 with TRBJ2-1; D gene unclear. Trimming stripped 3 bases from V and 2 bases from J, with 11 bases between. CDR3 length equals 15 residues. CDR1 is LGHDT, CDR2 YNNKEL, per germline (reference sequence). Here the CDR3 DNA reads TGTGCCAGCAGCCAGGGCAATGGAGCCTACAATGAGCAGTTCTTC. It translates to CASSQGNGAYNEQFF.